A selection of T cell receptor beta chains follows, all from one sample in a study of T-cell memory formation after mild COVID-19. Each CDR3 protein gets one entry after TCRdb re-called the 5' RACE reads with MiXCR. The sample records approximately 560,000 distinct CDR3 sequences, approximately 15% being singletons. The sequencing input was PBMCs or a T cell subset sorted from them (not recorded which). Receptors originate from an adult woman who had mild COVID-19 (a few samples of this study predate the infection). Cell type and time point are not known. Each CDR3 is given with its conserved first and last residue. A D gene is named only where the DNA matches it firmly. Clone size is stated in some rows and not others, as once, few, many or a class when expanded.

TRBJ2-3,.,.,TRBV5-1,TGCGCCAGCAGCTCCCGGGACCCAGGGGGGGATACGCAGTATTTT,CASSSRDPGGDTQYF
TRBJ1-3,.,.,TRBV29-1,TGCGGGGGGGGTGACAGCTCTGGAAACACCATATATTTT,CGGGDSSGNTIYF
TRBJ1-1,.,.,TRBV7-9,TGTGCCAGCAGCTTACGGGACCTTGGGCGGGGTGAAGCTTTCTTT,CASSLRDLGRGEAFF
TRBJ2-5,TRBD2,.,TRBV7-9,TGTGCCAGCAGCCCTGGCTACAGCGGGAGGATCGGAGAGACCCAGTACTTC,CASSPGYSGRIGETQYF
TRBJ2-1,TRBD1,once,TRBV7-9,TGTGCCAGCAGCTTCCCCCCGGGACAGGGGTTCTACAATGAGCAGTTCTTC,CASSFPPGQGFYNEQFF
TRBJ2-7,.,many,TRBV5-1,TGCGCCAGCAGCTTGGATAGGGAGCAGTACTTC,CASSLDREQYF
TRBJ2-1,.,.,TRBV18,TGTGCCAGCTCACCGCCCGGGGAAAATGAGCAGTTCTTC,CASSPPGENEQFF
TRBJ2-1,.,.,TRBV7-9,TGTGCCAGCAGCGCCGTGACAGGTACCCCGGATGATGAGCAGTTCTTC,CASSAVTGTPDDEQFF
TRBJ2-5,TRBD1,few,TRBV12-3/TRBV12-4,TGTGCCAGCAGTCGCCGGGGGACAGGGCAAGAGACCCAGTACTTC,CASSRRGTGQETQYF
TRBJ2-2,TRBD2,once,TRBV4-1,TGCGCCAGCAGCCACCCTCTAGCGGGAGGGCGTACCGGGGAGCTGTTTTTT,CASSHPLAGGRTGELFF
TRBJ1-2,.,.,TRBV19,TGTGCCAGTAGTCCGGGAGGAGGCTACACCTTC,CASSPGGGYTF
TRBJ2-7,.,.,TRBV27,TGTGCCAGTGGGTACAGGGCCCAAGGAGAGCAGTACTTC,CASGYRAQGEQYF
TRBJ1-2,TRBD1,.,TRBV3-1,TGTGCCAGCAGCCAAGAGCAGACAGGGGGGACCTACACCTTC,CASSQEQTGGTYTF
TRBJ2-5,.,.,TRBV7-9,TGTGCCAGCAGTCTCGGGACGGCCGCCAGAGAGACCCAGTACTTC,CASSLGTAARETQYF
TRBJ2-2,.,few,TRBV11-3,TGTGCCAGCAGCCCCAAGAGGGGGGCGAACACCGGGGAGCTGTTTTTT,CASSPKRGANTGELFF
TRBJ2-7,TRBD2,.,TRBV20-1,TGCAGTGCTAGAGCCGCTCTGGAGCGGGAAAGCGGGAACGAGCAGTACTTC,CSARAALERESGNEQYF
TRBJ2-1,.,.,TRBV6-1,TGTGCCACCACCTCTGAGGGGGGGCCTAGGTATGAGCAGTTCTTC,CATTSEGGPRYEQFF
TRBJ2-1,.,few,TRBV29-1,TGCAGCGTTGATGGGGCTAGTGTATATGAGCAGTTCTTC,CSVDGASVYEQFF
TRBJ1-1,.,.,TRBV4-2,TGTGCCAGCAGCCAAGATCTGGGTTGGGCCACTGAAGCTTTCTTT,CASSQDLGWATEAFF
TRBJ2-1,TRBD2,.,TRBV7-8,TGTGCCAGCTATAGCGGGAGACTAGGGAATGAGCAGTTCTTC,CASYSGRLGNEQFF
TRBJ2-3,.,few,TRBV5-1,TGCGCCAGCAGCTTGGGAGGTGGTAGGAGCACAGATACGCAGTATTTT,CASSLGGGRSTDTQYF
TRBJ1-2,TRBD1,.,TRBV7-9,TGTGCCAGCAGAACAGGGACAGGGGGAGGCTACACCTTC,CASRTGTGGGYTF
TRBJ1-4,.,.,TRBV3-1,TGTGCCAGCAGCCAAGGGTCTATTAATGAAAAACTGTTTTTT,CASSQGSINEKLFF
TRBJ2-5,.,.,TRBV12-3/TRBV12-4,TGTGCCAGCAGTTTTTTAGGGGCCCAAGAGACCCAGTACTTC,CASSFLGAQETQYF
TRBJ2-2,TRBD1,.,TRBV6-6,TGTGCCAGCACCCGACAGGGGCGGCCCGGGGAGCTGTTTTTT,CASTRQGRPGELFF
TRBJ2-1,.,few,TRBV14,TGTGCCAGCAGCCAAGGATGGTCCACAGAGCAGTTCTTC,CASSQGWSTEQFF
TRBJ1-6,.,few,TRBV21-1,TGTGCCAGCAGCAAAGGCCGGGACAGGGGGCCGAATTCACCCCTCCACTTT,CASSKGRDRGPNSPLHF
TRBJ1-1,.,.,TRBV7-6,TGTGCCAGCAGCCCCCCGGGGGTGAACACTGAAGCTTTCTTT,CASSPPGVNTEAFF
TRBJ2-5,.,.,TRBV29-1,TGCAGCGTGAAGGACGGCCACAAGTACTTC,CSVKDGHKYF
TRBJ2-3,.,.,TRBV20-1,TGCAGTGCTCCCCCCTTTGGAGATACGCAGTATTTT,CSAPPFGDTQYF
TRBJ2-2,.,.,TRBV12-3/TRBV12-4,TGTGCCAGCAGTTCCGGGGGTGGGTTTAACACCGGGGAGCTGTTTTTT,CASSSGGGFNTGELFF
TRBJ2-1,.,few,TRBV3-1,TGTGCCAGCAGCGACGCGAGGGGGGGGGCCTACAATGAGCAGTTCTTC,CASSDARGGAYNEQFF
TRBJ1-5,.,.,TRBV19,TGTGCCAGTAGTGGTAATCCTGGCAATCAGCCCCAGCATTTT,CASSGNPGNQPQHF
TRBJ2-7,.,few,TRBV7-8,TGTGCCAGCAGCCCCCACCGGTTGGTTAGAGTCTACGAGCAGTACTTC,CASSPHRLVRVYEQYF
TRBJ1-5,.,few,TRBV6-6,TGTGCCAGCAGATATGGGGGGCAACAGCCCCAGCATTTT,CASRYGGQQPQHF
TRBJ2-1,TRBD2,few,TRBV20-1,TGCAGTGCTAGAGATCTTAGCGGGAGAGACACTGAGCAGTTCTTC,CSARDLSGRDTEQFF
TRBJ1-1,TRBD1,.,TRBV6-5,TGTGCCAGCAGCTACGACAGGGGTGGTTCGGAAGCTTTCTTT,CASSYDRGGSEAFF
TRBJ2-5,.,.,TRBV12-3/TRBV12-4,TGTGCCAGCAGTTTTCATAGCGGCAGGAGGGAGACCCAGTACTTC,CASSFHSGRRETQYF
TRBJ2-6,.,few,TRBV7-2,TGTGCCAGCAGCTTAATGGGCGGTGGGACCAACGTCCTGACTTTC,CASSLMGGGTNVLTF
TRBJ2-7,.,.,TRBV2,TGTGCCACCGCTTCGGACGATAGTTTTTACGAGCAGTACTTC,CATASDDSFYEQYF
TRBJ2-7,.,.,TRBV20-1,TGCAGTGCTTTCTTCCGGGCGGACGAGCAGTACTTC,CSAFFRADEQYF
TRBJ1-5,.,few,TRBV4-3,TGCGCCAGCAGCCAAGAGCCAGGGGTACGTAATCAGCCCCAGCATTTT,CASSQEPGVRNQPQHF
TRBJ2-3,.,.,TRBV6-5,TGTGCCAGCAGTGCCGTCCCGGCGAGGGGCACAGATACGCAGTATTTT,CASSAVPARGTDTQYF
TRBJ2-1,.,few,TRBV20-1,TGCAGTGCGGCCTACAATGAGCAGTTCTTC,CSAAYNEQFF
TRBJ2-1,TRBD2,few,TRBV6-5,TGTGCCAGCAGTTCAGCGGGAGGGCCGCGGAATGAGCAGTTCTTC,CASSSAGGPRNEQFF
TRBJ2-1,TRBD2,.,TRBV7-9,TGTGCCAGCAGCTTTTGGACTAGCGGGTGGTCTCGCGGAGAGCAGTTCTTC,CASSFWTSGWSRGEQFF
TRBJ2-5,.,.,TRBV29-1,TGCAGCGTTGAGGGTTTACTGGGGGGTTTCACCCAGTACTTC,CSVEGLLGGFTQYF
TRBJ1-2,TRBD1,.,TRBV7-2,TGTGCCAGCAGCTCTCGACAGGGAAAGTATGGCTACACCTTC,CASSSRQGKYGYTF
TRBJ2-7,TRBD2,.,TRBV3-1,TGTGCCAGCAGCCACCCTAGCGGGAGAGTCTACGAGCAGTACTTC,CASSHPSGRVYEQYF
TRBJ2-7,.,many,TRBV20-1,TGCAGTGCGATTCAGGGTGTTAGGGCCTACGAGCAGTACTTC,CSAIQGVRAYEQYF
TRBJ2-2,.,few,TRBV7-6,TGTGCCAGCAGCCTACACCAGGGCAACACCGGGGAGCTGTTTTTT,CASSLHQGNTGELFF
TRBJ1-2,.,.,TRBV12-3/TRBV12-4,TGTGCCAGCAGCTTATCGGGACCTCAGGGTCACTATGGCTACACCTTC,CASSLSGPQGHYGYTF
TRBJ2-3,TRBD2,.,TRBV4-3,TGCGCCAGCAGCCAAGGGACTAGCGGGATAGCCGGTACGCAGTATTTT,CASSQGTSGIAGTQYF
TRBJ2-1,TRBD1,.,TRBV6-6,TGTGCCAGCAGTTACTCCCGGGACAGCTACAATGAGCAGTTCTTC,CASSYSRDSYNEQFF
TRBJ1-4,TRBD1,once,TRBV19,TGTGCCAGTAAGGGCCAGGGGGCGGCTGAAAAACTGTTTTTT,CASKGQGAAEKLFF
TRBJ1-1,TRBD1,.,TRBV18,TGTGCCAGCACCTCAGGGGGAGGGGCCTTTGAAGCTTTCTTT,CASTSGGGAFEAFF
TRBJ2-7,.,few,TRBV5-1,TGCGCCAGCAGCTCGGAAGGGGACTCTTACTTC,CASSSEGDSYF
TRBJ1-4,.,few,TRBV12-3/TRBV12-4,TGTGCCAGCAGTTTAGCGGGTGGTATAGGTGAAAAACTGTTTTTT,CASSLAGGIGEKLFF
TRBJ2-1,.,few,TRBV7-8,TGTGCCAGCAGCCCCGGGGGTGACTTAGCCTACAATGAGCAGTTCTTC,CASSPGGDLAYNEQFF